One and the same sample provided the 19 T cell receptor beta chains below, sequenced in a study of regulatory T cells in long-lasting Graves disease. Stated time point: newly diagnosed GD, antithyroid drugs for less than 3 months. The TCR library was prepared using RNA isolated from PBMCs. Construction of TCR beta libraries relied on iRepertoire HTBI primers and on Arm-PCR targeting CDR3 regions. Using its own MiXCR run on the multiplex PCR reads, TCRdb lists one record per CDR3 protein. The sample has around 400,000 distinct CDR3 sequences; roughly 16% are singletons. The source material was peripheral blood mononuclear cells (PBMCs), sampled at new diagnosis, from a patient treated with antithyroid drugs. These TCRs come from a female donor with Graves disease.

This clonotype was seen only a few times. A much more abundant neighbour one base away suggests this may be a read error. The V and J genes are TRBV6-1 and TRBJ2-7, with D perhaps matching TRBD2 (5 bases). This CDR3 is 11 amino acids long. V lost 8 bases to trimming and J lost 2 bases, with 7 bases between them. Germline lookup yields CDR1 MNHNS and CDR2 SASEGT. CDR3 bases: TGTGCCAGCGGGAGTCCCTACGAGCAGTACTTC. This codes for CASGSPYEQYF.

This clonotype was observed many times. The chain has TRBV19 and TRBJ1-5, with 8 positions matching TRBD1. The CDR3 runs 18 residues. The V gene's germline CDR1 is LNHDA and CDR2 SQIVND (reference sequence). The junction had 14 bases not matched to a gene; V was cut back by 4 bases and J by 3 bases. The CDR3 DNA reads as TGTGCCAGTAGTAAGACAGGGGTGTCGGCCCAGATCAATCAGCCCCAGCATTTT. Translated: CASSKTGVSAQINQPQHF. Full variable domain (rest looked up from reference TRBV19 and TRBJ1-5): DGGITQSPKYLFRKEGQNVTLSCEQNLNHDAMYWYRQDPGQGLRLIYYSQIVNDFQKGDIAEGYSVSREKKESFPLTVTSAQKNPTAFYLCASSKTGVSAQINQPQHFGDGTRLSIL.

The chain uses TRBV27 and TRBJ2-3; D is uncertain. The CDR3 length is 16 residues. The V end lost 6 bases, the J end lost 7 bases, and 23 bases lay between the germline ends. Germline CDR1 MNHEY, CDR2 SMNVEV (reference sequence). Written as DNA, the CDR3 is TGTGCCAGCAGCTTACATCGCGGCACCTATACGAATACGCAGTATTTT. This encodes CASSLHRGTYTNTQYF.

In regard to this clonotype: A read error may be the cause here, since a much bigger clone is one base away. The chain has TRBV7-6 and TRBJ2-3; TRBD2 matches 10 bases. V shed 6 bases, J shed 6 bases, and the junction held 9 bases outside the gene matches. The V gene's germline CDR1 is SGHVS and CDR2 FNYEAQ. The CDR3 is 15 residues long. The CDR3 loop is CASRPPSGSGDTQYF. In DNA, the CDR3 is TGTGCCAGCAGGCCCCCTAGCGGGAGTGGGGATACGCAGTATTTT. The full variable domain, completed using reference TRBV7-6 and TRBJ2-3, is GAGVSQSPRYKVTKRGQDVALRCDPISGHVSLYWYRQALGQGPEFLTYFNYEAQQDKSGLPNDRFSAERPEGSISTLTIQRTEQRDSAMYRCASRPPSGSGDTQYFGPGTRLTVL.

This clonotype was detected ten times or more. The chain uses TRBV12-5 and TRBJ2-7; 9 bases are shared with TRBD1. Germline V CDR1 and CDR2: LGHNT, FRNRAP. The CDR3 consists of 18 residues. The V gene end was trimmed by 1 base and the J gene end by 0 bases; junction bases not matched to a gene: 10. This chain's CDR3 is CASGLEPSGTGHSYEQYF. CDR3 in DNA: TGTGCTAGTGGTTTGGAACCGTCCGGGACAGGGCACTCCTACGAGCAGTACTTC.

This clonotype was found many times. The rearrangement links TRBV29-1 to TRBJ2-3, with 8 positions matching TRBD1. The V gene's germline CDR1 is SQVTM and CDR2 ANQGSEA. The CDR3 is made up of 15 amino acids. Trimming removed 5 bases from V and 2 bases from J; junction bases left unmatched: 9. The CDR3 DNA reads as TGCAGCGTTTCGATGAGGACAGGGATCACAGATACGCAGTATTTT. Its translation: CSVSMRTGITDTQYF.

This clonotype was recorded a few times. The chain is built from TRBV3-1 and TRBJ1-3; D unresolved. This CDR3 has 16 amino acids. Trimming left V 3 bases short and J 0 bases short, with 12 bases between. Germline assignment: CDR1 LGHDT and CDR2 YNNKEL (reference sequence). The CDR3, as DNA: TGTGCCAGCAGCCATGAGGTCCACGGCTCTGGAAACACCATATATTTT. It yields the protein CASSHEVHGSGNTIYF. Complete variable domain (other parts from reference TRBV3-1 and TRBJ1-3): DTAVSQTPKYLVTQMGNDKSIKCEQNLGHDTMYWYKQDSKKFLKIMFSYNNKELIINETVPNRFSPKSPDKAHLNLHINSLELGDSAVYFCASSHEVHGSGNTIYFGEGSWLTVV.

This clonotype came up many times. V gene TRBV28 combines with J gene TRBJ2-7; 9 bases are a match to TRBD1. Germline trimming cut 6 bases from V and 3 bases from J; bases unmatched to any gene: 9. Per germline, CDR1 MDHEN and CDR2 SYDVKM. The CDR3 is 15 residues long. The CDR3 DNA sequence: TGTGCCAGCAGAACGGGACAGGGAGTTGACTACGAGCAGTACTTC. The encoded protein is CASRTGQGVDYEQYF.

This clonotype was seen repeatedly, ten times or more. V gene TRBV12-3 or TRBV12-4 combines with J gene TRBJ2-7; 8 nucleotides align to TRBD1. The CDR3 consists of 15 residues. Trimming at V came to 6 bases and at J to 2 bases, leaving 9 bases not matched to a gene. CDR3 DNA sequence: TGTGCCAGCAGGGGCGGACAGGGTCCCCCCTACGAGCAGTACTTC. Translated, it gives CASRGGQGPPYEQYF.

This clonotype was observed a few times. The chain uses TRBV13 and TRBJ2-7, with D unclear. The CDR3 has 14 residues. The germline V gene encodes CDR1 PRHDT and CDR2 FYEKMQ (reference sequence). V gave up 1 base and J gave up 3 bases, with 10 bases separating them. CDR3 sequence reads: CASSLATRYYEQYF. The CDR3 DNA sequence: TGTGCCAGCAGCTTAGCGACCCGCTACTACGAGCAGTACTTC.

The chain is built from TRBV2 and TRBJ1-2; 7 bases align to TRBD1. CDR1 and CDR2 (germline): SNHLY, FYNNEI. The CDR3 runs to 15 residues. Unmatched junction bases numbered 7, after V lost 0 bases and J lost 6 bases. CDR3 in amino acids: CASSEAGDRAHGYTF. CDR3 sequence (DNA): TGTGCCAGCAGTGAAGCAGGCGACAGGGCCCATGGCTACACCTTC.

As DNA, the CDR3 is TGTGCCAGCAGCGCCCACTCCGACGGCTACACCTTC. This encodes CASSAHSDGYTF. This chain connects TRBV5-6 to TRBJ1-2; no clear D gene. Germline V gene data show CDR1 as SGHDT and CDR2 as YYEEEE. The V end lost 4 bases, the J end lost 8 bases, and 12 bases lay between the germline ends. CDR3 length equals 12 residues.

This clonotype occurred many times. CDR3 amino acids: CASSSKTTGVGYTF. CDR3 in DNA: TGTGCCAGCAGTTCAAAGACCACAGGGGTCGGCTACACCTTC. The chain joins TRBV27 to TRBJ1-2; 7 bases are shared with TRBD1. The V and J ends lost 4 bases and 8 bases, in that order; junction bases with no gene match: 10. The CDR3 sequence is 14 residues long. Germline values: CDR1 MNHEY, CDR2 SMNVEV (reference sequence).

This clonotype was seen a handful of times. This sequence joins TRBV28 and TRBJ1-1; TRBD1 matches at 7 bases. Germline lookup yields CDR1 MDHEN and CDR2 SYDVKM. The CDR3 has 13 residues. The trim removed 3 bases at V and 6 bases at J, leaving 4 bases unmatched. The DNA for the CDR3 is TGTGCCAGCAGTTTGAGGGGGCTCTCTGAAGCTTTCTTT. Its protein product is CASSLRGLSEAFF.

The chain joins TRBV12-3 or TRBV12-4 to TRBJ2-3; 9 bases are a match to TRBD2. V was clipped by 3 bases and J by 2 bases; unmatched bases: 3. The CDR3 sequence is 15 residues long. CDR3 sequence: CASSFLAGFTDTQYF. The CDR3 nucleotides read TGTGCCAGCAGTTTCCTAGCGGGATTCACAGATACGCAGTATTTT.

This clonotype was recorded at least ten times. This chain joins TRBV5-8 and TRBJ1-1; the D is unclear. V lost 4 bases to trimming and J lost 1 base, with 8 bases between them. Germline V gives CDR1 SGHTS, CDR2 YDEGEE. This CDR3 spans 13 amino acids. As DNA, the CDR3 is TGTGCCAGCAGCCCACGGCGGAACACTGAAGCTTTCTTT. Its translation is CASSPRRNTEAFF.

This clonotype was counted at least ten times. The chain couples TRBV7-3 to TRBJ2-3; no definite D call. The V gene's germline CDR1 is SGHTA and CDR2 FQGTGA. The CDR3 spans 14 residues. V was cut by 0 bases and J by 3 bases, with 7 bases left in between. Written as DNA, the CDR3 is TGTGCCAGCAGCTTAACGCCTCAAACAGATACGCAGTATTTT. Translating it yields CASSLTPQTDTQYF.

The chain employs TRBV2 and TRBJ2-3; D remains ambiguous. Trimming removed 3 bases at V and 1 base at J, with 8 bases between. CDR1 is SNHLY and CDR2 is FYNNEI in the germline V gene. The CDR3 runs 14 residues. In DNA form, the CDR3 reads TGTGCCAGCAGTGAGGATGAAGGCACAGATACGCAGTATTTT. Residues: CASSEDEGTDTQYF. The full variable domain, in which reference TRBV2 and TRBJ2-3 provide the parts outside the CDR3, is EPEVTQTPSHQVTQMGQEVILRCVPISNHLYFYWYRQILGQKVEFLVSFYNNEISEKSEIFDDQFSVERPDGSNFTLKIRSTKLEDSAMYFCASSEDEGTDTQYFGPGTRLTVL.

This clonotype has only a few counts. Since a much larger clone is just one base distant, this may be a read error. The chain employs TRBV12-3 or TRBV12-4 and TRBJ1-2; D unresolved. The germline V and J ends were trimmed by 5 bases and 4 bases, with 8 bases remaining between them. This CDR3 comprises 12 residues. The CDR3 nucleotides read TGTGCCAGCAGTGCGACGAGCTATGGCTACACCTTC. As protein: CASSATSYGYTF.